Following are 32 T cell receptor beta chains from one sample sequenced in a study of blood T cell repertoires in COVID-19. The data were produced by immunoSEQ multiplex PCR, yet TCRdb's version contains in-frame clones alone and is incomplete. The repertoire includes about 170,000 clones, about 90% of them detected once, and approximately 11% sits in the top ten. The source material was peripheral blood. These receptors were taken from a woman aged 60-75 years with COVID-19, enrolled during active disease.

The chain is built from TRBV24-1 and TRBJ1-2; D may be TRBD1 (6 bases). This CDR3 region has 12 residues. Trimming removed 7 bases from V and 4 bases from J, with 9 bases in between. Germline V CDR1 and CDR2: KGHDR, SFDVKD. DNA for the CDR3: TGTGCCACCAGCGGACAGAGCTATGGCTACACCTTC. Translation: CATSGQSYGYTF.

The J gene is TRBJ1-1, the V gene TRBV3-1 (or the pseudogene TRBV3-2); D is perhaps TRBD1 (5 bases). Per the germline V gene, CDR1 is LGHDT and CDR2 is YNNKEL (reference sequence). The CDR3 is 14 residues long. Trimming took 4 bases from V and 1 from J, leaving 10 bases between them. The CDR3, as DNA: TGTGCCAGCAGCCGAGGACAAACGAACACTGAAGCTTTCTTT. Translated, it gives CASSRGQTNTEAFF.

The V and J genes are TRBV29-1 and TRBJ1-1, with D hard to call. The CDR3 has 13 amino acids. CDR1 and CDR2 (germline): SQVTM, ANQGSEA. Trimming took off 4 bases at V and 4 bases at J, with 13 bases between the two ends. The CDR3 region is CSVAHHAGTEAFF. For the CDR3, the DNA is TGCAGCGTTGCCCACCATGCGGGCACTGAAGCTTTCTTT.

As DNA, the CDR3 is TGTGCCAGCAGCCTATCGGGAAACACCATATATTTT. It translates to CASSLSGNTIYF. The chain employs TRBV6-2 or TRBV6-3 and TRBJ1-3; D not certain. CDR1 is MNHEY, CDR2 SVGEGT, per germline. The CDR3 runs 12 residues. The V end lost 6 bases, the J end lost 4 bases, and 7 bases lay between the germline ends.

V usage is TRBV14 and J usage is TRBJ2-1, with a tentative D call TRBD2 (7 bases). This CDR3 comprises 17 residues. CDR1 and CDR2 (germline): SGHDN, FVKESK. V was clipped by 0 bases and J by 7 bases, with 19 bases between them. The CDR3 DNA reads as TGTGCCAGCAGCCAAGATCCCGCGGGAGTGAGGGGGAATGAGCAGTTCTTC. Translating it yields CASSQDPAGVRGNEQFF.

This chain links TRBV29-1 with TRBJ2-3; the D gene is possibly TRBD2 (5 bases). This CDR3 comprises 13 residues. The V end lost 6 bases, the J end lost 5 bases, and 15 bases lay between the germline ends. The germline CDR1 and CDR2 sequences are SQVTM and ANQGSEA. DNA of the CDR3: TGCAGCGTCGTGAACCCCGGAGGAGATACGCAGTATTTT. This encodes CSVVNPGGDTQYF.

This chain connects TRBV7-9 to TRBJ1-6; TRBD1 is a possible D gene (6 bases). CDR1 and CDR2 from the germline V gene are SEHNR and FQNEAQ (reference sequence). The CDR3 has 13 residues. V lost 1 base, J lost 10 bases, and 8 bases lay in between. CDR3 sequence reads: CASSLDRESPLHF. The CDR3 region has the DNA TGTGCCAGCAGCTTAGACAGGGAATCACCCCTCCACTTT.

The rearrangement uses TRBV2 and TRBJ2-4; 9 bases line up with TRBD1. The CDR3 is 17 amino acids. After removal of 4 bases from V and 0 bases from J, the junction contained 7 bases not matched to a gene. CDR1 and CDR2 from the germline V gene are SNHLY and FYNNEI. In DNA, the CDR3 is TGTGCCAGCAGTGTTCTACAGGGGGCATTAGCCAAAAACATTCAGTACTTC. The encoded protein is CASSVLQGALAKNIQYF.

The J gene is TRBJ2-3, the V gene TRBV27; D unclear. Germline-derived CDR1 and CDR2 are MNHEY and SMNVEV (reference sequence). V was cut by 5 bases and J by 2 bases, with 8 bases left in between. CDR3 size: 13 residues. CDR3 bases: TGTGCCAGCAGTACCAGACTCACAGATACGCAGTATTTT. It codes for CASSTRLTDTQYF.

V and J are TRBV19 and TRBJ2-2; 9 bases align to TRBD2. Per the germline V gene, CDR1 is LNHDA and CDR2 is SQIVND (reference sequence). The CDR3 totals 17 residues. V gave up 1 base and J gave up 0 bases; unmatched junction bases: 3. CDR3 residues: CASSIGASGANTGELFF. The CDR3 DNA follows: TGTGCCAGTAGTATAGGAGCTAGCGGGGCGAACACCGGGGAGCTGTTTTTT.

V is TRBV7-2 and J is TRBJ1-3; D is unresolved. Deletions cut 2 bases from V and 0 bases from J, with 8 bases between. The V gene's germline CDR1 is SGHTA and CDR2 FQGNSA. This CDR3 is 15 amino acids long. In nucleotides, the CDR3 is TGTGCCAGCAGCTTACTGTCTCTCTCTGGAAACACCATATATTTT. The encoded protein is CASSLLSLSGNTIYF.

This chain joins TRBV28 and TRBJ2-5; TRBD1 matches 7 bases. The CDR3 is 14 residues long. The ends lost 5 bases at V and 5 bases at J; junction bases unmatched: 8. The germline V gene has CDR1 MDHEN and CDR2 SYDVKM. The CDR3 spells CASSLDRARETQYF. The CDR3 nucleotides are TGTGCCAGCAGTCTTGACAGGGCGCGCGAGACCCAGTACTTC.

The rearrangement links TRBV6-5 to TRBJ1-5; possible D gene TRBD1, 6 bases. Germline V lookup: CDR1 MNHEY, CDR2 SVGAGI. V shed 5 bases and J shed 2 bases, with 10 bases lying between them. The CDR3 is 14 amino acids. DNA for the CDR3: TGTGCCAGCAGTAACCCAGGGGGCAATCAGCCCCAGCATTTT. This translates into CASSNPGGNQPQHF.

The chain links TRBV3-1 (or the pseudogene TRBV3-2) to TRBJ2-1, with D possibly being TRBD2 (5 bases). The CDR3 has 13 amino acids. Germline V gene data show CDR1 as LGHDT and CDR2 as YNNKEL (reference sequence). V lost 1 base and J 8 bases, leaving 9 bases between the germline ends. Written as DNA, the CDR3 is TGTGCCAGCAGCCAAGCGAGGGTGGATGAGCAGTTCTTC. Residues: CASSQARVDEQFF.

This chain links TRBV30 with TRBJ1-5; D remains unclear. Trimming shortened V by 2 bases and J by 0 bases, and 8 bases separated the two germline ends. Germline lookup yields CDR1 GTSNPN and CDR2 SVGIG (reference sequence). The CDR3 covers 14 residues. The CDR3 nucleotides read TGTGCCTGGAGTCAGGCCCTTAGCAATCAGCCCCAGCATTTT. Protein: CAWSQALSNQPQHF.

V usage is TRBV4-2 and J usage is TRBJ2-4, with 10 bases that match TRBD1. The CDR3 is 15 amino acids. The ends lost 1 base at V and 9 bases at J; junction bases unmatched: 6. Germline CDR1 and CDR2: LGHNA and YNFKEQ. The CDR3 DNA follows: TGTGCCAGCAGCCAAGCCGGGACAGGGGAGAGCATTCAGTACTTC. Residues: CASSQAGTGESIQYF.

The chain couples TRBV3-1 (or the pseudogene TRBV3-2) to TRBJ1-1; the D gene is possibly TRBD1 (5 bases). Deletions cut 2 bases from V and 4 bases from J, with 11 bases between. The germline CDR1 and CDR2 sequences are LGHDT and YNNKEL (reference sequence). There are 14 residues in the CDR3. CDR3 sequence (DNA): TGTGCCAGCAGCCAAAGGGGACTCGGCACTGAAGCTTTCTTT. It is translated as CASSQRGLGTEAFF.

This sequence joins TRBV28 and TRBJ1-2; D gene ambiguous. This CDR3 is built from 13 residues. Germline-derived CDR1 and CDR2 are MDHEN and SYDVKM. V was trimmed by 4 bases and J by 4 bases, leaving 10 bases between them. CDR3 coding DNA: TGTGCCAGCAGTTCGGACTCCCTCTATGGCTACACCTTC. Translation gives CASSSDSLYGYTF.

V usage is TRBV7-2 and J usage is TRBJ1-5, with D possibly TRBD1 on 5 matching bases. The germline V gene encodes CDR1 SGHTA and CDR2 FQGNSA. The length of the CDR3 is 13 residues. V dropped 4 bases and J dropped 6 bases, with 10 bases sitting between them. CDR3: CASSYTGVQPQHF. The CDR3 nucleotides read TGTGCCAGCAGCTATACAGGAGTTCAGCCCCAGCATTTT.

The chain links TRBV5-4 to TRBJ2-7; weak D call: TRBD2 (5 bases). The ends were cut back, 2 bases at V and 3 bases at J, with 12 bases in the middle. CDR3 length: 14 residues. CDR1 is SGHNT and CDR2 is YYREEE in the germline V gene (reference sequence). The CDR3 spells CASSFGSMGYEQYF. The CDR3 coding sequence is TGTGCCAGCAGCTTTGGGAGTATGGGCTACGAGCAGTACTTC.

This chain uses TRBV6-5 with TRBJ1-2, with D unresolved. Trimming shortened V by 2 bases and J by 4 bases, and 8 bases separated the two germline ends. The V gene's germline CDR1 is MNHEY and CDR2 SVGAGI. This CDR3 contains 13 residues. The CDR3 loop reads CASSYEGFYGYTF. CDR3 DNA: TGTGCCAGCAGTTACGAGGGTTTCTATGGCTACACCTTC.

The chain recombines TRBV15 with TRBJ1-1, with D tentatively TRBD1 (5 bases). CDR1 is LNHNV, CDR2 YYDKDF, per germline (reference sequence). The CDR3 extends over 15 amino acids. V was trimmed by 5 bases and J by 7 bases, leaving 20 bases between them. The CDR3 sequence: CATSGLIVGEDEAFF. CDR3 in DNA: TGTGCCACCAGCGGCCTAATTGTGGGGGAGGATGAAGCTTTCTTT.

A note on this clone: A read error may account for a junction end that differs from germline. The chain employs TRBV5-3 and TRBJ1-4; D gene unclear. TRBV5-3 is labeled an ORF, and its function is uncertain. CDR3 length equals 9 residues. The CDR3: CARSSQAPF. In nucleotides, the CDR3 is TGTGCCAGAAGCTCCCAGGCTCCTTTT.

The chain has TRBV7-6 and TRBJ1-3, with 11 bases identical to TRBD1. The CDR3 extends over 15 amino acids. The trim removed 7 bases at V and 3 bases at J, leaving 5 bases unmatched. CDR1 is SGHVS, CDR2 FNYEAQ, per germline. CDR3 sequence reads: CASTRTGGGGNTIYF. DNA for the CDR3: TGTGCCAGCACCAGGACAGGGGGCGGTGGAAACACCATATATTTT. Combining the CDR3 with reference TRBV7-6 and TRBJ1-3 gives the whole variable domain GAGVSQSPRYKVTKRGQDVALRCDPISGHVSLYWYRQALGQGPEFLTYFNYEAQQDKSGLPNDRFSAERPEGSISTLTIQRTEQRDSAMYRCASTRTGGGGNTIYFGEGSWLTVV.

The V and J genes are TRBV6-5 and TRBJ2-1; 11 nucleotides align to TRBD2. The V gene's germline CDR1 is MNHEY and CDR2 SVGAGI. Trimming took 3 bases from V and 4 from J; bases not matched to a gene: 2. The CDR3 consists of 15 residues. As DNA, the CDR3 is TGTGCCAGCAGTTATGGGACTAGCGGTTACAATGAGCAGTTCTTC. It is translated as CASSYGTSGYNEQFF.

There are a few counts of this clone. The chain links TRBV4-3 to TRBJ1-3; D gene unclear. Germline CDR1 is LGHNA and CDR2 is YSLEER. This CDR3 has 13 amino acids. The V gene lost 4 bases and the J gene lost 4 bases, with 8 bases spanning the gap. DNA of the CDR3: TGCGCCAGCAGCCTCGAGCGAGGAAACACCATATATTTT. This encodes CASSLERGNTIYF.

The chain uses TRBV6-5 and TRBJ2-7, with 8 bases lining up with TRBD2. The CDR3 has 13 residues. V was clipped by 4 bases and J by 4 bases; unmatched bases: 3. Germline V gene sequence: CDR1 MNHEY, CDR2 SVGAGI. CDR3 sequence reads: CASSSSSGYEQYF. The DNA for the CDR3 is TGTGCCAGCAGTTCTTCTAGCGGGTACGAGCAGTACTTC.

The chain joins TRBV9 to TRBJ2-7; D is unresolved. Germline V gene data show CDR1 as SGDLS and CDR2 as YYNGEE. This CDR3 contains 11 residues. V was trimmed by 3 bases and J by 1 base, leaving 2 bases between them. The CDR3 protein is CASSASYEQYF. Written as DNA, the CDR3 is TGTGCCAGCAGCGCGTCCTACGAGCAGTACTTC.

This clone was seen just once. CDR3 DNA: TGTGCCAGCAGCGTCGACTCTACAGGGGATGGCTACACCTTC. It translates to CASSVDSTGDGYTF. The chain has TRBV11-3 and TRBJ1-2, with TRBD1 identical over 7 bases. The junction had 9 bases not matched to a gene; V was cut back by 5 bases and J by 6 bases. CDR3 length equals 14 residues. CDR1 SGHNT and CDR2 YENEEA come from the germline V gene.

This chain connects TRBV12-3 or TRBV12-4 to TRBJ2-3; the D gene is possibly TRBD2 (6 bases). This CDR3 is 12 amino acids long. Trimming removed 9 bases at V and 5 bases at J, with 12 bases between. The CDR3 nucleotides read TGTGCCAGTAGCGGTGGGGAAGATACGCAGTATTTT. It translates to CASSGGEDTQYF.

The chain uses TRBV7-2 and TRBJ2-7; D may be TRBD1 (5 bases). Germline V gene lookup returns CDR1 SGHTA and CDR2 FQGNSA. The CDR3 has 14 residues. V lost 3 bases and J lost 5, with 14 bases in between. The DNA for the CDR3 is TGTGCCAGCAGCTTCCGACAGATTATAAACGAGCAGTACTTC. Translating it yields CASSFRQIINEQYF.

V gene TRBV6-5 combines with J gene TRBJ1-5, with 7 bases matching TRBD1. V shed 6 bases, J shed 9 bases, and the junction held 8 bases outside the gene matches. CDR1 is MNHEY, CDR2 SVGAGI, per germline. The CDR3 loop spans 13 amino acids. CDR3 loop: CASRSTGWGPQHF. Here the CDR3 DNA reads TGTGCCAGCAGATCGACAGGGTGGGGGCCCCAGCATTTT.